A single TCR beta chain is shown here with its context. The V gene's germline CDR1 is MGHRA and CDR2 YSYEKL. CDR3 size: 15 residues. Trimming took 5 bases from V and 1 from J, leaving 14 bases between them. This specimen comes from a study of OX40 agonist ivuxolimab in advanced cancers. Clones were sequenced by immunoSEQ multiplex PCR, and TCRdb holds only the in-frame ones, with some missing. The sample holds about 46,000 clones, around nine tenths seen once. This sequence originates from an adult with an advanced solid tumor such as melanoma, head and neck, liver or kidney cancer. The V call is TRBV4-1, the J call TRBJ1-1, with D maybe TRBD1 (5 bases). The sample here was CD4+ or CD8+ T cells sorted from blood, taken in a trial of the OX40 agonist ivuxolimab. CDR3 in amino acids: CASSSHRRENTEAFF. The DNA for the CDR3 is TGCGCCAGCAGCTCTCACAGGAGGGAGAACACTGAAGCTTTCTTT.